The rows below give T cell receptor beta chains drawn from one sample of a study of neoadjuvant nivolumab and ipilimumab in lung cancer. Sequencing used immunoSEQ multiplex PCR; TCRdb keeps in-frame clones, though not all of them. The sample shows 25,000 to 35,000 clones, under 85% of them seen only once. The sample consisted of tumor tissue, taken after neoadjuvant nivolumab, alone or with ipilimumab, at or shortly before surgery. The receptors shown here come from an adult with non-small cell lung cancer. The CDR3 runs from the conserved cysteine through the conserved F or W. A D gene is named only where the DNA matches it firmly. Only part of the rows carry a size: once, few, many, or a class if the clone is expanded.

DNA: TGTGCCTGGGACGGGGGGCGGGCTTTCTTT
CDR3: CAWDGGRAFF
J: TRBJ1-1
V: TRBV30
size: -
D: -

DNA: TGCGCCAGCAGCTTGGTCCAGAACAATTCACCCCTCCACTTT
CDR3: CASSLVQNNSPLHF
J: TRBJ1-6
V: TRBV5-1
size: once
D: -

DNA: TGTGCCAGCAGTGACCAGGAATCTACCGGGGAGCTGTTTTTT
CDR3: CASSDQESTGELFF
J: TRBJ2-2
V: TRBV6-1
size: -
D: -

DNA: TGTGCCAGCAGCTTGGCCGGCGCTAGCGTACACACAGATACGCAGTATTTT
CDR3: CASSLAGASVHTDTQYF
J: TRBJ2-3
V: TRBV5-4
size: -
D: -

DNA: TGTGCCAGCAGCTTATTGCGACAGGGGGCCCTAAATAATTCACCCCTCCACTTT
CDR3: CASSLLRQGALNNSPLHF
J: TRBJ1-6
V: TRBV7-9
size: once
D: TRBD1

DNA: TGTGCCAGCAGTGACAGTCGATACAATGAGCAGTTCTTC
CDR3: CASSDSRYNEQFF
J: TRBJ2-1
V: TRBV6-4
size: -
D: -

DNA: TGTGCCAGAAGCTGGTCCTTGTCTAGGCAGATGAGGGGAGAGACCCAGTACTTC
CDR3: CARSWSLSRQMRGETQYF
J: TRBJ2-5
V: TRBV5-3
size: -
D: -

DNA: TGCGCCAGCAGCCAGCTAATTACGGGGGGTGGCTACACCTTC
CDR3: CASSQLITGGGYTF
J: TRBJ1-2
V: TRBV4-3
size: -
D: -

DNA: TGTGCCAGCAGCTACACAGTAGGTAAGATTCAGTACTTC
CDR3: CASSYTVGKIQYF
J: TRBJ2-4
V: TRBV7-3
size: -
D: -

DNA: TGTGCCAGCAGTGAAGAGGGTCTGGGTGGCTACACCTTC
CDR3: CASSEEGLGGYTF
J: TRBJ1-2
V: TRBV6-1
size: -
D: -

DNA: TGCGCCAGCAGCTTGGAGGCCGGGACAGGGGTCTCACCCCTCCACTTT
CDR3: CASSLEAGTGVSPLHF
J: TRBJ1-6
V: TRBV5-1
size: once
D: TRBD1

DNA: TGTGCCAGCAGCGGACAGGGCGGCTACACCTTC
CDR3: CASSGQGGYTF
J: TRBJ1-2
V: TRBV6-1
size: -
D: TRBD1

DNA: TGTGCCAGCAGCCAATACCGGGACCAGACCTACGAGCAGTACTTC
CDR3: CASSQYRDQTYEQYF
J: TRBJ2-7
V: TRBV16
size: -
D: -

DNA: TGCGCCAGCAGCTTCCCTCTCGAGGGGAGCTCCTACGAGCAGTACTTC
CDR3: CASSFPLEGSSYEQYF
J: TRBJ2-7
V: TRBV5-1
size: -
D: -

DNA: TGTGCCAGCAGTACTAGACAGGGGTTGGGCAAAAACATTCAGTACTTC
CDR3: CASSTRQGLGKNIQYF
J: TRBJ2-4
V: TRBV28
size: -
D: TRBD1

DNA: TGTGCCAGCAGCTATCAGGGGGCCTACAATGAGCAGTTCTTC
CDR3: CASSYQGAYNEQFF
J: TRBJ2-1
V: TRBV11-3
size: -
D: TRBD1

DNA: TGTGCCAGCAGCGCAGAGCGGCAAGAGACCCAGTACTTC
CDR3: CASSAERQETQYF
J: TRBJ2-5
V: TRBV7-2
size: -
D: -

DNA: TGTGCCAGCAGTTATGGGATGGCCGGGGAGCTGTTTTTT
CDR3: CASSYGMAGELFF
J: TRBJ2-2
V: TRBV6-5
size: -
D: -

DNA: TGTGCCAGCTCACCGGACGGTGAGGACGAGCAGTACTTC
CDR3: CASSPDGEDEQYF
J: TRBJ2-7
V: TRBV18
size: -
D: -

DNA: TGCGCCAGCAGCTTCGGCATTAACTCTGCAACTAATGAAAAACTGTTTTTT
CDR3: CASSFGINSATNEKLFF
J: TRBJ1-4
V: TRBV5-1
size: -
D: -

DNA: TGTGCCAGCAGCTGGGCTACAGGGGATGAGTCACCCCTCCACTTT
CDR3: CASSWATGDESPLHF
J: TRBJ1-6
V: TRBV7-9
size: -
D: TRBD1

DNA: TGTGCCAGCAGTTCCGATGTTGAGGAGCAGTACTTC
CDR3: CASSSDVEEQYF
J: TRBJ2-7
V: TRBV6-5
size: -
D: -

DNA: TGTGCCAGCAGCCGCGGGACAGGGAACACTGAAGCTTTCTTT
CDR3: CASSRGTGNTEAFF
J: TRBJ1-1
V: TRBV4-2
size: -
D: TRBD1

DNA: TGTGCCATCAGTGAGCCCGGGCTAGTTGGAAACACCATATATTTT
CDR3: CAISEPGLVGNTIYF
J: TRBJ1-3
V: TRBV10-3
size: -
D: -

DNA: TGTGCCAGCTCACTTGGGACTAGCGGGATAGGTGAGCAGTTCTTC
CDR3: CASSLGTSGIGEQFF
J: TRBJ2-1
V: TRBV18
size: -
D: TRBD2

DNA: TGTGCCAGCAGCTTACCCAACAGGGCGGGGAATGAAAAACTGTTTTTT
CDR3: CASSLPNRAGNEKLFF
J: TRBJ1-4
V: TRBV5-4
size: once
D: -

DNA: TGTGCCAGCAGCTTGGATCACGGGCCTCAGCCCCAGCATTTT
CDR3: CASSLDHGPQPQHF
J: TRBJ1-5
V: TRBV5-5
size: -
D: -

DNA: TGTGCCAGCAGTGAACAGCGGGGAACTGAAGCTTTCTTT
CDR3: CASSEQRGTEAFF
J: TRBJ1-1
V: TRBV6-1
size: -
D: -

DNA: TGTGCCAGCAGCCAAGACCTTTTAGCGGGAACAATCTTCTACGAGCAGTACTTC
CDR3: CASSQDLLAGTIFYEQYF
J: TRBJ2-7
V: TRBV14
size: -
D: TRBD2

DNA: TGTGCCACCACCCGGACCCTCCAGAATTCACCCCTCCACTTT
CDR3: CATTRTLQNSPLHF
J: TRBJ1-6
V: TRBV6-5
size: -
D: -

DNA: TGTGCCAGCAGCGTAGGAGACAAAGCCTACGAGCAGTACTTC
CDR3: CASSVGDKAYEQYF
J: TRBJ2-7
V: TRBV9
size: -
D: -

DNA: TGTGCCAGCTCCCAACAAGATGACACCGAAGCTTTCTTT
CDR3: CASSQQDDTEAFF
J: TRBJ1-1
V: TRBV18
size: -
D: -

DNA: TGTGCCAGCTGGGGGGCGAGCGAGCAGTACTTC
CDR3: CASWGASEQYF
J: TRBJ2-7
V: TRBV2
size: -
D: -

DNA: TGTGCCAGCAGACGGGGGATTAGCAATCAGCCCCAGCATTTT
CDR3: CASRRGISNQPQHF
J: TRBJ1-5
V: TRBV2
size: -
D: -

DNA: TGTGCCAGCAGGGCCCCAGGAGGCTCTGGGGCCAACGTCCTGACTTTC
CDR3: CASRAPGGSGANVLTF
J: TRBJ2-6
V: TRBV7-9
size: -
D: -

DNA: TGTGCCAGCAGTGAGAGGGTCGGGGGCACAGATACGCAGTATTTT
CDR3: CASSERVGGTDTQYF
J: TRBJ2-3
V: TRBV6-4
size: -
D: -

DNA: TGTGCCAGCAGCCCCACTAGCGGGGGGGTAGGGGAGCAGTTCTTC
CDR3: CASSPTSGGVGEQFF
J: TRBJ2-1
V: TRBV5-4
size: -
D: TRBD2

DNA: TGTGCCAGCAGTCCTCAGCGGTCTGGGGCCAACGTCCTGACTTTC
CDR3: CASSPQRSGANVLTF
J: TRBJ2-6
V: TRBV27
size: -
D: -

DNA: TGTGCCAGCAGTGACCCCTCTAGCGGGGCCGGGGAGCTGTTTTTT
CDR3: CASSDPSSGAGELFF
J: TRBJ2-2
V: TRBV6-1
size: -
D: TRBD2

DNA: TGTGCCAGCAGCGGGACAGGGAGTATGGCTGGGGCCAACGTCCTGACTTTC
CDR3: CASSGTGSMAGANVLTF
J: TRBJ2-6
V: TRBV7-9
size: -
D: TRBD1

DNA: TGTGCCAGTAGTATAGAACACGGGACTAGCGGGAAAAAATACATTCAGTACTTC
CDR3: CASSIEHGTSGKKYIQYF
J: TRBJ2-4
V: TRBV19
size: -
D: TRBD2

DNA: TGTGCCAGCCAGAGGAACACTGAAGCTTTCTTT
CDR3: CASQRNTEAFF
J: TRBJ1-1
V: TRBV25-1
size: -
D: -

DNA: TGTGCCTGGAGTGTCCCTCCAGTTTCCTACGAGCAGTACTTC
CDR3: CAWSVPPVSYEQYF
J: TRBJ2-7
V: TRBV30
size: few
D: -

DNA: TGCGCCAGCAGCGGACTACAGGGGGGATACGAGCAGTACTTC
CDR3: CASSGLQGGYEQYF
J: TRBJ2-7
V: TRBV5-1
size: -
D: TRBD1

DNA: TGTGCCAGCTCACCCCCTCTAGCGGGAGTAGAGACCCAGTACTTC
CDR3: CASSPPLAGVETQYF
J: TRBJ2-5
V: TRBV18
size: -
D: TRBD2

DNA: TGCGCCAGCAGCCAAGACCGCGGGGCTTACTACGAGCAGTACTTC
CDR3: CASSQDRGAYYEQYF
J: TRBJ2-7
V: TRBV4-3
size: -
D: -

DNA: TGTGCCAGCAGCTCCCTTCTAGACAGGGGGCTATTAGACACTGAAGCTTTCTTT
CDR3: CASSSLLDRGLLDTEAFF
J: TRBJ1-1
V: TRBV11-3
size: -
D: TRBD1

DNA: TGTGCCAGCAGACAAGGGATTTACGAGCAGTACTTC
CDR3: CASRQGIYEQYF
J: TRBJ2-7
V: TRBV6-5
size: once
D: -

DNA: TGTGCCAGCAGTACGGACAGTAGCAATCAGCCCCAGCATTTT
CDR3: CASSTDSSNQPQHF
J: TRBJ1-5
V: TRBV6-5
size: -
D: -

DNA: TGTGCCAGCAGCTTGGATCAGGGAGCCCGGGAGCTGTTTTTT
CDR3: CASSLDQGARELFF
J: TRBJ2-2
V: TRBV5-4
size: -
D: -

DNA: TGTGCCAGCAATACGCCGGGGGTCGAGCAGTACTTC
CDR3: CASNTPGVEQYF
J: TRBJ2-7
V: TRBV28
size: -
D: -

DNA: TGTGCCACCAGCATTTGGGGGGCTGGGGCCAACGTCCTGACTTTC
CDR3: CATSIWGAGANVLTF
J: TRBJ2-6
V: TRBV15
size: -
D: -

DNA: TGTGCCAGCTCACCATCAGGATCCTACGAGCAGTACTTC
CDR3: CASSPSGSYEQYF
J: TRBJ2-7
V: TRBV18
size: once
D: -